This passage covers 22 T cell receptor beta chains from one sample sequenced in a study of response to subunit inactivated influenza vaccine. TCRdb reanalysed the RT-PCR reads using MiXCR and keeps one entry per CDR3 protein. This sample yields approximately 230,000 distinct CDR3 sequences, of which 9.5% to 15% are seen a single time; about 7.8% belongs to the top ten. This specimen consisted of non-naive T cells sorted from PBMCs, obtained 14 to 15 days before vaccination. The receptors stem from a man in his fifties who received an inactivated influenza vaccine.

In its sample, this clonotype was seen many times. The V and J genes are TRBV2 and TRBJ2-5; 9 nucleotides align to TRBD2. V was pared by 2 bases and J by 5 bases, with 6 bases of the junction left unmatched. Germline CDR1 SNHLY, CDR2 FYNNEI. The CDR3 covers 15 residues. The chain's CDR3 is CASSESSGEWETQYF. As DNA, the CDR3 is TGTGCCAGCAGTGAATCTAGCGGGGAGTGGGAGACCCAGTACTTC. The complete variable domain, with remaining parts taken from reference TRBV2 and TRBJ2-5, reads EPEVTQTPSHQVTQMGQEVILRCVPISNHLYFYWYRQILGQKVEFLVSFYNNEISEKSEIFDDQFSVERPDGSNFTLKIRSTKLEDSAMYFCASSESSGEWETQYFGPGTRLLVL.

This clonotype appeared a single time. The rearrangement joins TRBV2 to TRBJ1-1; TRBD1 matches 7 bases. Looked up from germline, CDR1 is SNHLY and CDR2 is FYNNEI. V shed 7 bases and J 1 base; nucleotides not matched to a gene: 6. The length of the CDR3 is 14 residues. This CDR3 is CASISRTGNTEAFF. Written as DNA, the CDR3 is TGTGCCAGCATTAGCCGGACAGGGAACACTGAAGCTTTCTTT.

The chain has TRBV28 and TRBJ2-5; D not certain. Germline V gene sequence: CDR1 MDHEN, CDR2 SYDVKM. This CDR3 region has 15 residues. Trimming shortened V by 3 bases and J by 3 bases, and 14 bases separated the two germline ends. In DNA, the CDR3 is TGTGCCAGCAGTTTCGTAGGCTCTTTCAAAGAGACCCAGTACTTC. Amino acids: CASSFVGSFKETQYF.

The rearrangement joins TRBV20-1 to TRBJ1-2, with D hard to call. Germline V gives CDR1 DFQATT, CDR2 SNEGSKA (reference sequence). V dropped 5 bases and J dropped 0 bases, with 13 bases sitting between them. CDR3 length: 14 amino acids. In DNA, the CDR3 is TGCAGTGCTGGGCTCAGGCATACTAACTATGGCTACACCTTC. Encoded protein: CSAGLRHTNYGYTF.

This clonotype was recorded only once. A clone one base away is much larger, so this may be a read error. The chain employs TRBV6-2 or TRBV6-3 and TRBJ2-7, with TRBD1 as a possible D gene (6 bases). The CDR3 loop spans 14 amino acids. The V gene's germline CDR1 is MNHEY and CDR2 SVGEGT. Trimming took 7 bases from V and 7 from J, leaving 20 bases between them. CDR3 nucleotides: TGTGCCAGCAAACAGGGACCGCGCTGGAGTGAGCAGTACTTC. It encodes CASKQGPRWSEQYF.

J is TRBJ2-3 and V is TRBV20-1; TRBD1 might be the D (5 bases). Germline assignment: CDR1 DFQATT and CDR2 SNEGSKA (reference sequence). The V gene lost 2 bases and the J gene lost 4 bases, with 16 bases spanning the gap. The CDR3 loop spans 15 amino acids. The DNA for the CDR3 is TGCAGTGCTAGACCCTTGGCAGGGTTAGCAGATACGCAGTATTTT. It translates to CSARPLAGLADTQYF.

This rearrangement joins TRBV4-2 to TRBJ2-2, with TRBD2 identical over 7 bases. The germline CDR1 and CDR2 sequences are LGHNA and YNFKEQ. J was trimmed by 1 base and V by 4 bases; bases with no gene match: 6. The CDR3 spans 16 residues. The CDR3 protein is CASSPGGVGNTGELFF. As DNA, the CDR3 is TGTGCCAGCAGCCCGGGAGGTGTAGGGAACACCGGGGAGCTGTTTTTT.

In this sample, this clonotype turned up many times. The J gene is TRBJ1-1, the V gene TRBV12-3 or TRBV12-4, with D maybe TRBD1 (6 bases). The V end lost 4 bases, the J end lost 4 bases, and 13 bases lay between the germline ends. This CDR3 region has 14 residues. CDR3 nucleotide sequence: TGTGCCAGCAGTTACGGGGGCGCCCCCACTGAAGCTTTCTTT. Translating gives CASSYGGAPTEAFF.

This clonotype has a handful of counts. The V call is TRBV5-1, the J call TRBJ1-2, with 9 bases identical to TRBD1. Germline CDR1 reads SGHRS; CDR2 reads YFSETQ. With V trimmed by 4 bases and J by 8 bases, 9 bases remained unmatched. This CDR3 contains 14 residues. As DNA, the CDR3 is TGCGCCAGCAGCGGGGGACAGGGCGTCGGGGGCTACACCTTC. It specifies CASSGGQGVGGYTF.

The table lists this clonotype with a few counts. The rearrangement links TRBV4-2 to TRBJ2-1; 9 bases align to TRBD2. This CDR3 has 16 amino acids. Germline CDR1 LGHNA, CDR2 YNFKEQ. J lost 6 bases, V lost 0 bases, and 6 bases had no gene match. The CDR3 DNA is TGTGCCAGCAGCCAAGACTTCAGCGGGGGGTTCAATGAGCAGTTCTTC. Its translation is CASSQDFSGGFNEQFF.

This clonotype was recorded many times. This sequence joins TRBV25-1 and TRBJ2-5; 8 bases are shared with TRBD2. J was trimmed by 2 bases and V by 1 base; bases with no gene match: 6. Germline V gene data show CDR1 as MGHDK and CDR2 as SYGVNS. The CDR3 runs 16 residues. The CDR3 protein is CASSELGSGTQETQYF. The CDR3 DNA reads as TGTGCCAGCAGTGAATTAGGTAGCGGGACACAAGAGACCCAGTACTTC.

This chain uses TRBV5-6 with TRBJ2-3, with 10 bases identical to TRBD2. Trimming at V came to 4 bases and at J to 4 bases, leaving 6 bases not matched to a gene. CDR3 size: 15 residues. Germline-derived CDR1 and CDR2 are SGHDT and YYEEEE. The CDR3 DNA reads TGTGCCAGCAGCCGGAAGGGACTAGCGCCAGATACGCAGTATTTT. Residues: CASSRKGLAPDTQYF.

This clonotype was seen a few times. The gene calls are TRBV29-1 and TRBJ1-1; perhaps TRBD1 as D (6 bases). Between the trimmed V and J ends, which lost 8 bases and 0 bases, there was a span of 13 bases. The CDR3 extends over 13 amino acids. Germline V lookup: CDR1 SQVTM, CDR2 ANQGSEA. The DNA of the CDR3 is TGCAGCCTATCCAGGACAGTGAACACTGAAGCTTTCTTT. This translates into CSLSRTVNTEAFF.

J is TRBJ2-1 and V is TRBV9; no firm D call. In germline, CDR1 is SGDLS, CDR2 YYNGEE. The CDR3 is 12 amino acids. The V end lost 0 bases, the J end lost 7 bases, and 5 bases lay between the germline ends. CDR3 sequence (DNA): TGTGCCAGCAGCGTAGGTGAAAATGAGCAGTTCTTC. This translates into CASSVGENEQFF.

This clonotype was detected a few times. The chain recombines TRBV5-4 with TRBJ2-7; 8 bases fit TRBD1. The J segment lost 6 bases and the V segment lost 0 bases, leaving 8 bases of the junction unmatched. In germline, CDR1 is SGHNT, CDR2 YYREEE (reference sequence). CDR3 length equals 15 residues. The CDR3: CASSLEMTGVGEQYF. CDR3 nucleotides: TGTGCCAGCAGCTTGGAGATGACAGGGGTAGGCGAGCAGTACTTC.

Here the CDR3 reads CASSHGQGFSYEQYF. CDR3 nucleotides: TGCGCCAGCAGCCACGGACAGGGTTTCTCCTACGAGCAGTACTTC. The chain combines TRBV4-1 with TRBJ2-7; TRBD1 matches at 8 bases. V lost 3 bases to trimming and J lost 0 bases; unmatched junction nucleotides: 4. CDR3 length: 15 residues. Per the germline V gene, CDR1 is MGHRA and CDR2 is YSYEKL.

This clonotype was seen more than once but under ten times. V and J are TRBV12-3 or TRBV12-4 and TRBJ1-6; possibly TRBD1 for D (6 bases). V was cut by 4 bases and J by 8 bases, with 21 bases left in between. The CDR3 length is 17 residues. The CDR3 is CASSYRVDRPPDSPLHF. The CDR3 coding sequence is TGTGCCAGCAGTTACCGAGTCGACAGGCCCCCAGATTCACCCCTCCACTTT.

This clonotype was observed at least ten times. The V gene is TRBV20-1, the J gene TRBJ2-3; D is unresolved. Deletions cut 3 bases from V and 0 bases from J, with 10 bases between. The CDR3 covers 14 residues. Germline V gene data show CDR1 as DFQATT and CDR2 as SNEGSKA (reference sequence). The CDR3 is CSASKRESTDTQYF. Written as DNA, the CDR3 is TGCAGTGCTAGTAAGAGAGAGAGCACAGATACGCAGTATTTT.

This rearrangement joins TRBV5-6 to TRBJ2-3, with TRBD2 as a possible D gene (7 bases). Germline V gives CDR1 SGHDT, CDR2 YYEEEE. The CDR3 consists of 15 residues. V was clipped by 5 bases and J by 0 bases, with 13 bases between them. As DNA, the CDR3 is TGTGCCAGCAGGGGGGGGCGGGGAAGCACAGATACGCAGTATTTT. Protein sequence: CASRGGRGSTDTQYF.

The chain employs TRBV7-6 and TRBJ2-3, with 10 nucleotides matching TRBD2. The CDR3 spans 16 residues. V dropped 2 bases and J dropped 5; count of bases not matched to a gene: 7. Germline values: CDR1 SGHVS, CDR2 FNYEAQ. The CDR3 DNA is TGTGCCAGCAGCTTAACAGCGGGGGGGCGCGGAGATACGCAGTATTTT. Translation: CASSLTAGGRGDTQYF.

A few counts support this clonotype. V usage is TRBV4-1 and J usage is TRBJ2-3; D is perhaps TRBD2 (6 bases). The CDR3 contains 15 residues. Germline CDR1 and CDR2: MGHRA and YSYEKL. The germline V and J ends were trimmed by 4 bases and 2 bases, with 13 bases remaining between them. As DNA, the CDR3 is TGCGCCAGCAGCCCGGAGGGGCATCTCACAGATACGCAGTATTTT. Amino acid sequence: CASSPEGHLTDTQYF.

This clonotype was seen only a few times. The chain is built from TRBV28 and TRBJ2-3; D may be TRBD2 (5 bases). The ends were cut back, 3 bases at V and 3 bases at J, with 16 bases in the middle. The CDR3 covers 16 residues. CDR1 is MDHEN, CDR2 SYDVKM, per germline. DNA of the CDR3: TGTGCCAGCAGTTTCCGGGAAGTATTTAGGACAGATACGCAGTATTTT. The encoded protein is CASSFREVFRTDTQYF.